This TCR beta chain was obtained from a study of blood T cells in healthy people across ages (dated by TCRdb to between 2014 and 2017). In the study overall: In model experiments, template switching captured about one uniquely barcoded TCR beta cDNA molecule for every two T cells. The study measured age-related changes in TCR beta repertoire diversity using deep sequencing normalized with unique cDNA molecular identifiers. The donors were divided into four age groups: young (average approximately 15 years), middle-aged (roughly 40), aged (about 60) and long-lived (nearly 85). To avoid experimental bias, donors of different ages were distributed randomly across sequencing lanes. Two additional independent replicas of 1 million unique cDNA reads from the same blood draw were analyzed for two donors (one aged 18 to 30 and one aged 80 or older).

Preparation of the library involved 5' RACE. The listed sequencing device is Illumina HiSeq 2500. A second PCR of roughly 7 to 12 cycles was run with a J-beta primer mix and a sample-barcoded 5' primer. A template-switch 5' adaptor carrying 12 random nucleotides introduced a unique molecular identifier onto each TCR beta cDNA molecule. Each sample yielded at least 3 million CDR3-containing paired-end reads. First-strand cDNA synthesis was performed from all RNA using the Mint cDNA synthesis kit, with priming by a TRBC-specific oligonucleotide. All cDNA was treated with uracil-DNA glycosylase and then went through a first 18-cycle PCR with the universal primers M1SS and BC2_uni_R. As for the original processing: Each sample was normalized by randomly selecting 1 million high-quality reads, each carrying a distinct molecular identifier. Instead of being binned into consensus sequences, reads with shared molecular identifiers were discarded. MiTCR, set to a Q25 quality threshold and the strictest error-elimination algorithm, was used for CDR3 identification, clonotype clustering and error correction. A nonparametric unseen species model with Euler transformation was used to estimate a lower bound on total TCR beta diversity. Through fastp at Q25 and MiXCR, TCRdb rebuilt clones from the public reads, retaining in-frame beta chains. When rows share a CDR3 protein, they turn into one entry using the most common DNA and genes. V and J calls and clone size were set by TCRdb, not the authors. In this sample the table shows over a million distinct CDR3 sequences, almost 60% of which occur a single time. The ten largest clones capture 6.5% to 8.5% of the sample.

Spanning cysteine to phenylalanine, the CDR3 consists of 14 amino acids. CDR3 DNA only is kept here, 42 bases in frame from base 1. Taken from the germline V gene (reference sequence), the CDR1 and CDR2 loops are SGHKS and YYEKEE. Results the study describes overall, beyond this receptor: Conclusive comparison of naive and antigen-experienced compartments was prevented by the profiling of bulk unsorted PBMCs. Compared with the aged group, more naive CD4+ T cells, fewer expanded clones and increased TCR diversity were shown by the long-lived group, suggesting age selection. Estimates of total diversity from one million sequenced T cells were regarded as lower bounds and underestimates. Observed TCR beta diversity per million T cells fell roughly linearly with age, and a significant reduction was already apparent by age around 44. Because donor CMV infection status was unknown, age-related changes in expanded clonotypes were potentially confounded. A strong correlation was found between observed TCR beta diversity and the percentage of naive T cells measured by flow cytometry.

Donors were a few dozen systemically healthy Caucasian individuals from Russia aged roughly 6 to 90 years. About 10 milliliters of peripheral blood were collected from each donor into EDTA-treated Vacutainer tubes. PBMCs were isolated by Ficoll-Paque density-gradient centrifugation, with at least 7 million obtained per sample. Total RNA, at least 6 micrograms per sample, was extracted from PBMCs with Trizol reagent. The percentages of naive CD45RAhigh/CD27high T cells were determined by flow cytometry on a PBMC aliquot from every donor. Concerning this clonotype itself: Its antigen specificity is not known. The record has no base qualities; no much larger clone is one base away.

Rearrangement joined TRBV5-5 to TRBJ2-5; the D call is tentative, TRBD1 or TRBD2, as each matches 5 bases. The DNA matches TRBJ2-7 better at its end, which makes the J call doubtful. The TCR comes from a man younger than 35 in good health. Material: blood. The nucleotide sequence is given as TGTGCCAGCAGCTTTCACGGGGCCCCGTACGAGCAGTACTTC. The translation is CASSFHGAPYEQYF.